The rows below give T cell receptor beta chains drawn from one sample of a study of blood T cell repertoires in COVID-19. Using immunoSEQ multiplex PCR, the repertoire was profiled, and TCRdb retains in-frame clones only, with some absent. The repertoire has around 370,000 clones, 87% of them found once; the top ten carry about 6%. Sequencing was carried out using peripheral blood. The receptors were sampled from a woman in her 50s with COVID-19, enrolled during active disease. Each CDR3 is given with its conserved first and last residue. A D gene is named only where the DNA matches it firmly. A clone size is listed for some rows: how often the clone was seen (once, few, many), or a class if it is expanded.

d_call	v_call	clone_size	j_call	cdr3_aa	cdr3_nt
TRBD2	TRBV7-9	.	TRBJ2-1	CASSPSSGLYNEQFF	TGTGCCAGCAGCCCCTCTAGCGGCCTCTACAATGAGCAGTTCTTC
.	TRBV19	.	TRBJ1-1	CASTRSQGRAEAFF	TGTGCCAGTACACGGTCTCAGGGGCGGGCTGAAGCTTTCTTT
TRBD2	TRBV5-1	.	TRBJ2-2	CASSRGLENTGELFF	TGCGCCAGCAGCAGAGGACTAGAGAACACCGGGGAGCTGTTTTTT
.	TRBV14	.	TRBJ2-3	CASSQAYTDTQYF	TGTGCCAGCAGCCAAGCCTACACAGATACGCAGTATTTT
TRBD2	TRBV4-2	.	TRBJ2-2	CASSHGTSDSTGELFF	TGTGCCAGCAGCCACGGGACTAGCGACAGCACCGGGGAGCTGTTTTTT
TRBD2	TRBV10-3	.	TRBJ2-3	CAISDISGRARTDTQYF	TGTGCCATCAGTGATATTAGCGGGAGGGCCCGCACAGATACGCAGTATTTT
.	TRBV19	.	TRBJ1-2	CASSTPQGYGYTF	TGTGCCAGTAGTACCCCCCAGGGCTATGGCTACACCTTC
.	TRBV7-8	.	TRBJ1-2	CASSRNRRGADGYTF	TGTGCCAGCAGCCGAAACCGCCGGGGGGCAGACGGCTACACCTTC
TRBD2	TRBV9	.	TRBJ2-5	CASSVGLGLAGDGGTQYF	TGTGCCAGCAGCGTGGGTCTCGGACTAGCGGGAGATGGAGGGACCCAGTACTTC
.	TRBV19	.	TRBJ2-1	CASSMRPGSTSYNEQFF	TGTGCCAGTAGTATGAGGCCGGGGTCGACCTCCTACAATGAGCAGTTCTTC
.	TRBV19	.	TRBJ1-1	CASSIARTEAFF	TGTGCCAGTAGTATCGCGAGAACTGAAGCTTTCTTT
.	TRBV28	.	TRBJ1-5	CASSLMAAGHQPQHF	TGTGCCAGCAGTTTAATGGCCGCGGGCCATCAGCCCCAGCATTTT
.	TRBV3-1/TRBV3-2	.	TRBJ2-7	CASRWQGGNEQYF	TGTGCCAGCAGATGGCAGGGTGGAAACGAGCAGTACTTC
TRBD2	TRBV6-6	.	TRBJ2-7	CASSYGLAGSYEQYF	TGTGCCAGCAGTTACGGACTAGCGGGTTCGTACGAGCAGTACTTC
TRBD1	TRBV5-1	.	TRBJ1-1	CASSVQMRDRGRGTEAFF	TGCGCCAGCAGCGTCCAGATGCGGGACAGGGGACGAGGCACTGAAGCTTTCTTT
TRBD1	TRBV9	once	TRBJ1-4	CASSGPTGGGKLFF	TGTGCCAGCAGCGGCCCGACAGGGGGCGGAAAACTGTTTTTT
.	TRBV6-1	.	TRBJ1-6	CASSELGGGGPLHF	TGTGCCAGCAGTGAATTGGGGGGCGGGGGTCCCCTCCACTTT
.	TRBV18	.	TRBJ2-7	CASSPPGTYEQYF	TGTGCCAGCTCACCACCGGGCACCTACGAGCAGTACTTC
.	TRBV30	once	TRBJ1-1	CAWIWANTEAFF	TGTGCCTGGATATGGGCGAACACTGAAGCTTTCTTT
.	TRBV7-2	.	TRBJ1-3	CASSPVTGPGNTIYF	TGTGCCAGCAGCCCCGTGACAGGCCCTGGAAACACCATATATTTT
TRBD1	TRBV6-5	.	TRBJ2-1	CASSYGQVGGEQFF	TGTGCCAGCAGTTACGGACAGGTTGGAGGTGAGCAGTTCTTC
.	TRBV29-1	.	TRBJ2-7	CSVVRDNLYEQYF	TGCAGCGTTGTCCGGGACAACCTCTACGAGCAGTACTTC
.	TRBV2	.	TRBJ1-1	CASRLTGSLEAFF	TGTGCCAGCAGACTTACAGGGAGTCTTGAAGCTTTCTTT
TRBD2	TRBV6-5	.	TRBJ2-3	CASSYALAGTDTQYF	TGTGCCAGCAGTTACGCACTAGCGGGAACAGATACGCAGTATTTT
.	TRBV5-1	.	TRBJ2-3	CASSLQDERDTQYF	TGCGCCAGCAGCTTACAGGACGAGAGAGATACGCAGTATTTT
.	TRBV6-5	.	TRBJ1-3	CASMPRRTGNTIYF	TGTGCCAGCATGCCAAGGAGGACTGGAAACACCATATATTTT
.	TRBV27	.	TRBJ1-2	CASSSLGTNYGYTF	TGTGCCAGCAGTTCCCTCGGGACTAACTATGGCTACACCTTC
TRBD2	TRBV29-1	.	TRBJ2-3	CSVLGTSDSPDTQYF	TGCAGCGTGCTGGGGACTAGCGACTCCCCAGATACGCAGTATTTT
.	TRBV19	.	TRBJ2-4	CASSSDSPKNIQYF	TGTGCCAGTAGTTCCGACAGCCCCAAAAACATTCAGTACTTC
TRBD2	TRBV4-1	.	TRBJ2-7	CASSQGGDYEQYF	TGCGCCAGCAGCCAGGGGGGGGACTACGAGCAGTACTTC
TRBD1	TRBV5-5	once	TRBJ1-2	CASSFPDRPSYGYTF	TGTGCCAGCAGCTTCCCGGACAGGCCCAGCTATGGCTACACCTTC
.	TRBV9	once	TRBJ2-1	CASSVEMMEASARNEQFF	TGTGCCAGCAGCGTAGAGATGATGGAGGCTAGCGCCAGAAATGAGCAGTTCTTC
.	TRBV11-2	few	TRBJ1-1	CASSLGGFVNTEAFF	TGTGCCAGCAGCTTAGGAGGGTTTGTGAACACTGAAGCTTTCTTT
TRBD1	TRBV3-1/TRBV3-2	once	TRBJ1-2	CASSPRGQGLNGYTF	TGTGCCAGCAGCCCCAGGGGACAGGGTTTGAATGGCTACACCTTC
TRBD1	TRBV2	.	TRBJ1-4	CASSGTIGTGKFF	TGTGCCAGCAGTGGCACGATCGGGACAGGGAAGTTTTTT
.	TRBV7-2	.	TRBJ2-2	CASSLSAVANTGELFF	TGTGCCAGCAGCTTATCTGCGGTCGCGAACACCGGGGAGCTGTTTTTT
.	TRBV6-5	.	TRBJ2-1	CASSWLATNNEQFF	TGTGCCAGCAGTTGGCTAGCGACCAACAATGAGCAGTTCTTC
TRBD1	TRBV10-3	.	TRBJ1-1	CAITRDRGVDTEAFF	TGTGCCATTACGCGGGACAGGGGAGTCGACACTGAAGCTTTCTTT
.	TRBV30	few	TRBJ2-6	CAWSSSGANVLTF	TGTGCCTGGAGTTCTTCTGGGGCCAACGTCCTGACTTTC
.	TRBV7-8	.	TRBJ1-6	CASSLRLLDSSYNSPLHF	TGTGCCAGCAGCTTACGTCTCTTAGATAGCTCCTATAATTCACCCCTCCACTTT
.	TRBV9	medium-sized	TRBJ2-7	CASSVDGIYGEQYF	TGTGCCAGCAGCGTAGACGGGATCTACGGCGAGCAGTACTTC
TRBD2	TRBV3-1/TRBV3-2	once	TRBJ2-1	CASSSPTSGRGDEQFF	TGTGCCAGCAGCTCCCCGACTAGCGGGAGGGGGGATGAGCAGTTCTTC
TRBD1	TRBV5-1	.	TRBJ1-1	CASSFNRGGTEAFF	TGCGCCAGCAGCTTTAACAGGGGTGGAACTGAAGCTTTCTTT
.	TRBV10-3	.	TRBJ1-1	CAISAWQGRGNTEAFF	TGTGCCATCAGTGCCTGGCAGGGTAGAGGGAACACTGAAGCTTTCTTT
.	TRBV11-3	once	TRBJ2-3	CASSLATSPPGTQYF	TGTGCCAGCAGCTTAGCCACTTCCCCCCCGGGTACGCAGTATTTT
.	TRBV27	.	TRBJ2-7	CASSLSERTSSYEQYF	TGTGCCAGCAGTTTATCGGAGCGAACGAGCTCCTACGAGCAGTACTTC
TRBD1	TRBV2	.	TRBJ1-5	CASSELQGDNQPQHF	TGTGCCAGCTCCGAGTTACAGGGGGACAATCAGCCCCAGCATTTT
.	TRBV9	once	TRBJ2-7	CASSVSPSNGYEQYF	TGTGCCAGCAGCGTCTCGCCTAGTAATGGTTACGAGCAGTACTTC
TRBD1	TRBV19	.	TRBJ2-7	CASSPTGQIKAYEQYF	TGTGCCAGTAGTCCTACGGGACAGATTAAGGCCTACGAGCAGTACTTC
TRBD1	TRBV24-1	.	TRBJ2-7	CATSDPGQGSYEQYF	TGTGCCACCAGTGATCCGGGACAGGGTTCCTACGAGCAGTACTTC
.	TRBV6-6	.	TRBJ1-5	CASSYPGGSNQPQHF	TGTGCCAGCAGTTACCCGGGAGGTAGCAATCAGCCCCAGCATTTT
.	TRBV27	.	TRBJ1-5	CASSSGGLNQPQHF	TGTGCCAGCAGTTCTGGGGGCCTTAATCAGCCCCAGCATTTT
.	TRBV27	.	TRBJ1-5	CASSLQTNQPQHF	TGTGCCAGCAGTTTACAGACAAATCAGCCCCAGCATTTT